The 22 T cell receptor beta chains below were found in one sample sequenced in a study of CD8 T cells in Susac syndrome. Reverse transcription of about 0.45 to 1 ug RNA used random hexamers. MiXCR was run by TCRdb on the immunoSEQ multiplex PCR reads, yielding one entry per CDR3 protein. This sample has about 190,000 distinct CDR3 sequences, with approximately 95% found just once. The specimen sequenced was CD4+ T cells from PBMCs. The receptor set was obtained from a human donor with Susac syndrome.

This clonotype is a singleton in its sample. The chain carries TRBV12-3 or TRBV12-4 and TRBJ1-2, with D possibly TRBD1 on 5 matching bases. The CDR3 totals 15 residues. Trimming stripped 3 bases from V and 6 bases from J, with 17 bases between. The CDR3 loop reads CASSFPPGRVNGYTF. The CDR3 DNA sequence: TGTGCCAGCAGTTTCCCCCCCGGCAGGGTTAATGGCTACACCTTC.

This clonotype was observed once. V gene TRBV6-6 combines with J gene TRBJ2-5; no definite D call. Germline CDR1 MNHNY, CDR2 SVGAGI (reference sequence). V lost 6 bases, J lost 5 bases, and 13 bases lay in between. The CDR3 contains 13 residues. CDR3 coding DNA: TGTGCCAGCAGGCCACAGTTACTCGAGACCCAGTACTTC. It yields the protein CASRPQLLETQYF.

The chain is built from TRBV20-1 and TRBJ2-5; D remains ambiguous. CDR3 length: 13 residues. V was clipped by 4 bases and J by 4 bases, with 13 bases between them. In germline, CDR1 is DFQATT, CDR2 SNEGSKA (reference sequence). For the CDR3, the DNA is TGCAGTGCTACCCGATACCTCGGAGAGACCCAGTACTTC. Translating gives CSATRYLGETQYF.

The CDR3 reads CASSGQQGGSKNIQYF. The CDR3 coding sequence is TGTGCCAGCAGTGGACAACAGGGGGGGTCCAAAAACATTCAGTACTTC. This chain links TRBV12-3 or TRBV12-4 with TRBJ2-4; TRBD1 is a possible D gene (8 bases). This CDR3 is 16 amino acids long. Trimming pared 5 bases from V and 2 bases from J, leaving 16 bases between.

The genes are TRBV7-2 and TRBJ2-1; 8 nucleotides match TRBD1. Germline CDR1 and CDR2: SGHTA and FQGNSA. This CDR3 spans 15 amino acids. The V and J ends lost 8 bases and 4 bases, in that order; junction bases with no gene match: 10. CDR3 coding DNA: TGTGCCAGCGCTCCCATTACAGGGGGGTACAATGAGCAGTTCTTC. Translation gives CASAPITGGYNEQFF.

Here the CDR3 DNA reads TGCAGCGTTGAGCGGGACCGAGACACCGGGGAGCTGTTTTTT. Encoded protein: CSVERDRDTGELFF. V usage is TRBV29-1 and J usage is TRBJ2-2; the D gene is possibly TRBD2 (6 bases). Germline CDR1 reads SQVTM; CDR2 reads ANQGSEA. The CDR3 extends over 14 amino acids. V dropped 3 bases and J dropped 3 bases, with 11 bases sitting between them.

The chain links TRBV5-1 to TRBJ2-1; tentative D call: TRBD1 (7 bases). Per the germline V gene, CDR1 is SGHRS and CDR2 is YFSETQ. V was trimmed by 4 bases and J by 9 bases, leaving 17 bases between them. This CDR3 region has 14 residues. As DNA, the CDR3 is TGCGCCAGCAGCGCCGGGACAGTGGGGGGTGAGCAGTTCTTC. It codes for CASSAGTVGGEQFF.

This clonotype has a single count. This chain links TRBV3-1 with TRBJ1-1, with 11 bases matching TRBD1. V shed 5 bases and J 4 bases; nucleotides not matched to a gene: 3. The germline V gene encodes CDR1 LGHDT and CDR2 YNNKEL (reference sequence). CDR3 length: 14 residues. The CDR3 sequence: CASSFGTGGTEAFF. CDR3 DNA sequence: TGTGCCAGCAGCTTCGGGACAGGGGGCACTGAAGCTTTCTTT.

The rearrangement uses TRBV4-1 and TRBJ1-4, with D perhaps TRBD1 (6 bases). Deletions cut 2 bases from V and 2 bases from J, with 12 bases between. CDR1 MGHRA and CDR2 YSYEKL come from the germline V gene. The CDR3 loop spans 16 amino acids. The CDR3 sequence: CASSQWATGTNEKLFF. CDR3 DNA: TGCGCCAGCAGCCAATGGGCTACAGGGACTAATGAAAAACTGTTTTTT.

This rearrangement joins TRBV2 to TRBJ1-1; D unclear. With 3 bases removed from V and 1 base from J, the gap between germline ends came to 6 bases. The CDR3 runs 13 residues. The germline gives CDR1 SNHLY, CDR2 FYNNEI. CDR3 DNA: TGTGCCAGCAGTGATGGTGAGAACACTGAAGCTTTCTTT. It yields the protein CASSDGENTEAFF.

The chain carries TRBV4-3 and TRBJ2-5; 9 nucleotides match TRBD1. CDR3 length: 16 residues. The trim removed 4 bases at V and 4 bases at J, leaving 10 bases unmatched. The germline V gene encodes CDR1 LGHNA and CDR2 YSLEER. DNA for the CDR3: TGCGCCAGCAGCCCACGGGGAACAGGGGGCCCAGAGACCCAGTACTTC. Encoded protein: CASSPRGTGGPETQYF.

This chain uses TRBV5-1 with TRBJ1-1; the D gene is possibly TRBD1 (5 bases). The CDR3 runs to 15 residues. V shed 0 bases and J shed 2 bases, with 11 bases lying between them. Looked up from germline, CDR1 is SGHRS and CDR2 is YFSETQ. CDR3 amino acids: CASSLVLTDNTEAFF. CDR3 in DNA: TGCGCCAGCAGCTTGGTCCTGACAGATAACACTGAAGCTTTCTTT.

The rearrangement joins TRBV15 to TRBJ2-1; TRBD1 is a possible D gene (5 bases). V was trimmed by 2 bases and J by 7 bases, leaving 18 bases between them. Germline V gene data show CDR1 as LNHNV and CDR2 as YYDKDF (reference sequence). The CDR3 is 16 amino acids. The CDR3 here is CATSRTPGQGGNEQFF. CDR3 sequence (DNA): TGTGCCACCAGCAGAACGCCCGGCCAGGGTGGGAATGAGCAGTTCTTC. The entire variable domain, with the rest obtained from reference TRBV15 and TRBJ2-1, is as follows: DAMVIQNPRYQVTQFGKPVTLSCSQTLNHNVMYWYQQKSSQAPKLLFHYYDKDFNNEADTPDNFQSRRPNTSFCFLDIRSPGLGDTAMYLCATSRTPGQGGNEQFFGPGTRLTVL.

DNA of the CDR3: TGTGCCAGTGCCGTCCGGGACAGGAATTCACCCCTCCACTTT. It specifies CASAVRDRNSPLHF. The V call is TRBV6-5, the J call TRBJ1-6, with 8 bases aligning to TRBD1. Per the germline V gene, CDR1 is MNHEY and CDR2 is SVGAGI. With 9 bases clipped from V and 7 bases from J, the junction kept 8 bases outside the gene matches. The CDR3 is 14 amino acids.

The chain uses TRBV3-1 and TRBJ2-3, with 7 bases aligning to TRBD2. Germline V gene data show CDR1 as LGHDT and CDR2 as YNNKEL (reference sequence). The CDR3 is 15 amino acids. J was trimmed by 5 bases and V by 1 base; bases with no gene match: 6. DNA for the CDR3: TGTGCCAGCAGCCAAGCCTTGGGGGGGGTAGATACGCAGTATTTT. Translated: CASSQALGGVDTQYF.

The J gene is TRBJ2-1, the V gene TRBV7-9; TRBD2 aligns across 7 bases. This CDR3 has 16 residues. V shed 5 bases and J 9 bases; nucleotides not matched to a gene: 16. CDR1 and CDR2 (germline): SEHNR, FQNEAQ (reference sequence). CDR3 amino acids: CASSLLGGTIILEQFF. In nucleotides, the CDR3 is TGTGCCAGCAGCCTTCTGGGGGGGACTATAATTCTTGAGCAGTTCTTC. Filled out from reference TRBV7-9 and TRBJ2-1, the complete variable domain reads DTGVSQNPRHKITKRGQNVTFRCDPISEHNRLYWYRQTLGQGPEFLTYFQNEAQLEKSRLLSDRFSAERPKGSFSTLEIQRTEQGDSAMYLCASSLLGGTIILEQFFGPGTRLTVL.

V is TRBV30 and J is TRBJ1-6; D perhaps matches TRBD1 (6 bases). The ends were cut back, 0 bases at V and 4 bases at J, with 10 bases in the middle. The CDR3 contains 15 residues. Germline CDR1 reads GTSNPN; CDR2 reads SVGIG (reference sequence). The CDR3 region has the DNA TGTGCCTGGAGTGTAGGCCAGGGGTATAATTCACCCCTCCACTTT. Its translation: CAWSVGQGYNSPLHF.

The J gene is TRBJ1-3, the V gene TRBV30; D uncertain. The CDR3 has 14 amino acids. Germline-derived CDR1 and CDR2 are GTSNPN and SVGIG (reference sequence). V gave up 0 bases and J gave up 1 base, with 7 bases separating them. The CDR3 nucleotides are TGTGCCTGGAGTGTGAGAGGGTCTGGAAACACCATATATTTT. Translation: CAWSVRGSGNTIYF.

The chain joins TRBV6-5 to TRBJ1-4; D might be TRBD1 (5 bases). The CDR3 is 16 amino acids. V dropped 2 bases and J dropped 6 bases, with 16 bases sitting between them. Germline CDR1 and CDR2: MNHEY and SVGAGI. The CDR3 here is CASSYARGPLDEKLFF. The CDR3 DNA follows: TGTGCCAGCAGTTACGCCCGGGGACCCCTGGATGAAAAACTGTTTTTT.

The rearrangement uses TRBV27 and TRBJ1-1, with D possibly matching TRBD1 (5 bases). V dropped 8 bases and J dropped 9 bases, with 16 bases sitting between them. Germline V CDR1 and CDR2: MNHEY, SMNVEV (reference sequence). The CDR3 totals 12 residues. CDR3 amino acids: CASGPPGTQAFF. The CDR3, as DNA: TGTGCCAGCGGACCGCCCGGGACGCAAGCTTTCTTT.

The V gene is TRBV3-1, the J gene TRBJ1-3; D may be TRBD1 (6 bases). The V end was cut by 1 base, the J end by 4 bases, with 11 bases between. This CDR3 spans 15 amino acids. Germline CDR1 and CDR2: LGHDT and YNNKEL (reference sequence). The CDR3 DNA reads as TGTGCCAGCAGCCAAGTTCCAGGGGAAGGAAACACCATATATTTT. Its protein product is CASSQVPGEGNTIYF. The whole variable domain, filled in from reference TRBV3-1 and TRBJ1-3, reads DTAVSQTPKYLVTQMGNDKSIKCEQNLGHDTMYWYKQDSKKFLKIMFSYNNKELIINETVPNRFSPKSPDKAHLNLHINSLELGDSAVYFCASSQVPGEGNTIYFGEGSWLTVV.

This sequence joins TRBV28 and TRBJ1-5, with 7 bases matching TRBD1. This CDR3 has 14 amino acids. V lost 7 bases, J lost 2 bases, and 5 bases stayed unmatched. Germline V lookup: CDR1 MDHEN, CDR2 SYDVKM. DNA of the CDR3: TGTGCCAGCAACGCCCAGGGGGGCAATCAGCCCCAGCATTTT. As protein: CASNAQGGNQPQHF.